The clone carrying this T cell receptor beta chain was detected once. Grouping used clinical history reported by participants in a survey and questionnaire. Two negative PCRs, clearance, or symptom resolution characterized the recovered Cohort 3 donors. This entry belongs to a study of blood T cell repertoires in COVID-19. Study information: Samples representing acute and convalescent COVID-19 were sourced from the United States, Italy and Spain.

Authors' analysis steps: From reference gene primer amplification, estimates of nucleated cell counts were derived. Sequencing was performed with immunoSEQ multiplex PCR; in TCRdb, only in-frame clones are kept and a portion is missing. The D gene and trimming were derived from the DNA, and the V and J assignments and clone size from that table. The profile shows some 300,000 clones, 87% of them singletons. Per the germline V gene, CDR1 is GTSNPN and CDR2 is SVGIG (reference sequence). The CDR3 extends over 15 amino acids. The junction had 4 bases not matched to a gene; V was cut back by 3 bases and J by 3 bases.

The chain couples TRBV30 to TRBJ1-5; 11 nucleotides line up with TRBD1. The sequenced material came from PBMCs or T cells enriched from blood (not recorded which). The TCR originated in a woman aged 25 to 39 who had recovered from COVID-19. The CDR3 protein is CAWRDRGRLNQPQHF. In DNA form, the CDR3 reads TGTGCCTGGAGGGACAGGGGGCGTCTCAATCAGCCCCAGCATTTT.